These 17 T cell receptor beta chains were sequenced from one sample in a study of cytomegalovirus exposure and HLA in healthy donors. A multiplex PCR was run with 60 Vbeta primers and 13 Jbeta primers. Assay: immunoSEQ multiplex PCR; the TCRdb copy retains only in-frame clones and omits some. The sample includes approximately 180,000 clones, roughly 79% seen only once; the top ten take 4.9%. The sequenced sample consisted of PBMCs. These receptors were taken from a young woman in good health and CMV-seropositive.

This rearrangement joins TRBV6-5 to TRBJ1-2; maybe TRBD1 (5 bases). V shed 3 bases and J shed 13 bases, with 15 bases lying between them. CDR1 and CDR2 (germline): MNHEY, SVGAGI. The CDR3 covers 12 residues. CDR3 amino acids: CASSYSEGWPTF. CDR3 DNA: TGTGCCAGCAGTTATTCGGAGGGGTGGCCCACCTTC.

This chain joins TRBV5-8 and TRBJ1-6; 7 nucleotides line up with TRBD1. Germline lookup yields CDR1 SGHTS and CDR2 YDEGEE. CDR3 length equals 17 residues. The V and J ends lost 5 bases and 5 bases, in that order; junction bases with no gene match: 13. The chain's CDR3 is CASSYSFGTVHNSPLHF. CDR3 in DNA: TGTGCCAGCAGTTATTCCTTTGGGACAGTTCATAATTCACCCCTCCACTTT.

V is TRBV27 and J is TRBJ1-6; 7 positions agree with TRBD1. CDR1 is MNHEY and CDR2 is SMNVEV in the germline V gene (reference sequence). The CDR3 is made up of 16 amino acids. After removal of 6 bases from V and 7 bases from J, the junction contained 12 bases not matched to a gene. CDR3 loop: CASRRSTGISNSPLHF. DNA of the CDR3: TGTGCCAGCAGAAGATCGACAGGGATCTCGAATTCACCCCTCCACTTT.

The chain employs TRBV7-2 and TRBJ1-1; D not resolved. Germline assignment: CDR1 SGHTA and CDR2 FQGNSA. This CDR3 has 13 amino acids. V lost 5 bases, J lost 1 base, and 8 bases lay in between. The CDR3 DNA reads TGTGCCAGCAGCCAGGCGTCGAACACTGAAGCTTTCTTT. Its translation is CASSQASNTEAFF. Supplemented by reference TRBV7-2 and TRBJ1-1, the full variable domain reads GAGVSQSPSNKVTEKGKDVELRCDPISGHTALYWYRQSLGQGLEFLIYFQGNSAPDKSGLPSDRFSAERTGGSVSTLTIQRTQQEDSAVYLCASSQASNTEAFFGQGTRLTVV.

The J gene is TRBJ1-1, the V gene TRBV18, with D perhaps TRBD1 (5 bases). There are 12 residues in the CDR3. From germline, CDR1 is KGHSH and CDR2 LQKENI. The germline V and J ends were trimmed by 4 bases and 11 bases, with 14 bases remaining between them. DNA of the CDR3: TGTGCCAGCTCACAAGAAAGGGGTTTTGCTTTCTTT. Protein: CASSQERGFAFF. Using reference TRBV18 and TRBJ1-1 for the parts outside the CDR3, the full variable domain is NAGVMQNPRHLVRRRGQEARLRCSPMKGHSHVYWYRQLPEEGLKFMVYLQKENIIDESGMPKERFSAEFPKEGPSILRIQQVVRGDSAAYFCASSQERGFAFFGQGTRLTVV.

CDR3 sequence reads: CASSQERGGQETQYF. CDR3 bases: TGCGCCAGCAGCCAAGAGCGGGGGGGCCAAGAGACCCAGTACTTC. V and J are TRBV4-3 and TRBJ2-5; 9 nucleotides agree with TRBD2. This CDR3 comprises 15 residues. Germline CDR1 reads LGHNA; CDR2 reads YSLEER. Trimming removed 0 bases from V and 1 base from J; junction bases left unmatched: 0.

This rearrangement joins TRBV30 to TRBJ1-4; D not certain. CDR3 length equals 15 residues. CDR1 is GTSNPN, CDR2 SVGIG, per germline (reference sequence). The V and J ends lost 1 base and 7 bases respectively, with 16 bases between them. CDR3 in amino acids: CAWSDWTAGGEKLFF. CDR3 DNA sequence: TGTGCCTGGAGTGACTGGACGGCTGGAGGTGAAAAACTGTTTTTT.

The chain joins TRBV6-5 to TRBJ2-2, with D unresolved. CDR1 and CDR2 (germline): MNHEY, SVGAGI. The CDR3 has 13 amino acids. V lost 6 bases and J lost 1, with 6 bases in between. This chain's CDR3 is CASRPQNTGELFF. As DNA, the CDR3 is TGTGCCAGCAGACCACAGAACACCGGGGAGCTGTTTTTT.

The rearrangement links TRBV7-9 to TRBJ1-1, with D possibly matching TRBD1 (5 bases). The CDR3 has 15 residues. The germline V gene has CDR1 SEHNR and CDR2 FQNEAQ (reference sequence). V was cut by 4 bases and J by 6 bases, with 18 bases left in between. CDR3 residues: CASSSPDSLQPEAFF. The CDR3 DNA follows: TGTGCCAGCAGCTCCCCCGACAGTCTACAACCTGAAGCTTTCTTT.

The rearrangement links TRBV4-3 to TRBJ1-4, with D unclear. Trimming left V 0 bases short and J 3 bases short, with 11 bases between. The germline V gene has CDR1 LGHNA and CDR2 YSLEER. The CDR3 consists of 16 residues. CDR3 loop: CASSQDRGDPNEKLFF. For the CDR3, the DNA is TGCGCCAGCAGCCAAGATCGCGGGGATCCTAATGAAAAACTGTTTTTT.

This rearrangement joins TRBV27 to TRBJ2-5; 7 bases agree with TRBD1. Unmatched junction bases numbered 3, after V lost 4 bases and J lost 1 base. Germline V CDR1 and CDR2: MNHEY, SMNVEV (reference sequence). This CDR3 has 14 amino acids. As DNA, the CDR3 is TGTGCCAGCAGTTCAGGACAGGCCCAAGAGACCCAGTACTTC. As protein: CASSSGQAQETQYF.

This chain uses TRBV7-9 with TRBJ1-3, with D possibly TRBD1 on 5 matching bases. The CDR3 totals 14 residues. V was shortened by 2 bases and J by 9 bases, with 14 bases between the two germline ends. The V gene's germline CDR1 is SEHNR and CDR2 FQNEAQ (reference sequence). The CDR3 DNA reads TGTGCCAGCAGCTTAATGGGGCAGGGTGGCACCATATATTTT. As protein: CASSLMGQGGTIYF.

The rearrangement uses TRBV6-4 and TRBJ2-5; 7 positions agree with TRBD2. CDR3 length: 14 amino acids. Per the germline V gene, CDR1 is MRHNA and CDR2 is SNTAGT. Trimming took 3 bases from V and 5 from J; bases not matched to a gene: 6. The CDR3 protein is CASSEKAGMETQYF. Written as DNA, the CDR3 is TGTGCCAGCAGTGAGAAAGCGGGGATGGAGACCCAGTACTTC.

This chain links TRBV2 with TRBJ2-5; 7 positions match TRBD2. The V gene end was trimmed by 6 bases and the J gene end by 6 bases; junction bases not matched to a gene: 10. Germline V gene sequence: CDR1 SNHLY, CDR2 FYNNEI. CDR3 length equals 14 residues. For the CDR3, the DNA is TGTGCCAGCAGGGGACTACCCGGGGGAAAGACCCAGTACTTC. Encoded protein: CASRGLPGGKTQYF. The variable domain in full, completed from reference TRBV2 and TRBJ2-5, reads EPEVTQTPSHQVTQMGQEVILRCVPISNHLYFYWYRQILGQKVEFLVSFYNNEISEKSEIFDDQFSVERPDGSNFTLKIRSTKLEDSAMYFCASRGLPGGKTQYFGPGTRLLVL.

V gene TRBV5-1 combines with J gene TRBJ1-2; possible D gene TRBD1, 6 bases. The germline gives CDR1 SGHRS, CDR2 YFSETQ. The CDR3 contains 15 residues. Deletions cut 4 bases from V and 4 bases from J, with 17 bases between. CDR3 region: CASSEGDTGIYGYTF. The CDR3 DNA sequence: TGCGCCAGCAGCGAGGGAGATACAGGGATCTATGGCTACACCTTC.

This chain joins TRBV19 and TRBJ1-2, with D tentatively TRBD1 (5 bases). The V gene's germline CDR1 is LNHDA and CDR2 SQIVND (reference sequence). The V end lost 7 bases, the J end lost 8 bases, and 14 bases lay between the germline ends. This CDR3 is 12 amino acids long. The CDR3 reads CASKGPGEGYTF. CDR3 DNA: TGTGCCAGTAAGGGGCCGGGAGAGGGCTACACCTTC. Filled out from reference TRBV19 and TRBJ1-2, the complete variable domain reads DGGITQSPKYLFRKEGQNVTLSCEQNLNHDAMYWYRQDPGQGLRLIYYSQIVNDFQKGDIAEGYSVSREKKESFPLTVTSAQKNPTAFYLCASKGPGEGYTFGSGTRLTVV.

A single count supports this clone. The chain links TRBV4-2 to TRBJ1-2; no firm D call. This CDR3 is built from 16 residues. V shed 2 bases and J shed 2 bases, with 15 bases lying between them. The germline CDR1 and CDR2 sequences are LGHNA and YNFKEQ. In DNA, the CDR3 is TGTGCCAGCAGCCAAAGATCGGCCGGAGAAAACTATGGCTACACCTTC. This codes for CASSQRSAGENYGYTF.